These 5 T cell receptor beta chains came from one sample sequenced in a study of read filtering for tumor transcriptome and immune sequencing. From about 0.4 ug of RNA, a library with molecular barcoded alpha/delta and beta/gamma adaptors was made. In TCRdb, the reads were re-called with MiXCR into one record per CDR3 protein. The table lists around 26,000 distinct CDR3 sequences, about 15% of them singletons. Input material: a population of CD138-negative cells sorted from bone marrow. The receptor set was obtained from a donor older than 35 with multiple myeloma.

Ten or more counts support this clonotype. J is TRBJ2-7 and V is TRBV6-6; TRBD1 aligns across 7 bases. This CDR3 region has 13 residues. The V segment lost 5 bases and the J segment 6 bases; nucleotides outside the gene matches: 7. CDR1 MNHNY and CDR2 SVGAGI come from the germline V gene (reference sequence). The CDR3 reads CASSPGTVGEQYF. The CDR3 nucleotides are TGTGCCAGCAGTCCCGGGACAGTGGGCGAGCAGTACTTC.

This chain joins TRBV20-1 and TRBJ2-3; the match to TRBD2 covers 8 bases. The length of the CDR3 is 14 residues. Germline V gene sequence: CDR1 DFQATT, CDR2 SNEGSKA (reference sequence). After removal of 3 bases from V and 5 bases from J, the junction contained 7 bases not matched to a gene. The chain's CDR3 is CSASGGLALDTQYF. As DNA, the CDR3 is TGCAGTGCTAGCGGCGGACTAGCTTTAGATACGCAGTATTTT.

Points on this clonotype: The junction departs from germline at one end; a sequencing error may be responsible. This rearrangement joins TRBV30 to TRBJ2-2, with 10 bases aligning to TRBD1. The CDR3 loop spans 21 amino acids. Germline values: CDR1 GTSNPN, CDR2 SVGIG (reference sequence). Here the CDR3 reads CAWSRPNLVPGQGRSTGELFF. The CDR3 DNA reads TGTGCCTGGAGTCGCCCAAACCTCGTCCCGGGACAGGGGCGGAGCACCGGGGAGCTGTTTTTC.

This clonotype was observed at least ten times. The CDR3 is CASSSLAGSYNEQFF. In DNA form, the CDR3 reads TGCGCCAGCAGCTCGCTAGCGGGCTCCTACAATGAGCAGTTCTTC. The chain couples TRBV5-1 to TRBJ2-1, with 8 bases matching TRBD2. This CDR3 contains 15 residues. Unmatched junction bases numbered 2, after V lost 3 bases and J lost 0 bases. CDR1 is SGHRS, CDR2 YFSETQ, per germline. The full variable domain, rest sourced from reference TRBV5-1 and TRBJ2-1, is KAGVTQTPRYLIKTRGQQVTLSCSPISGHRSVSWYQQTPGQGLQFLFEYFSETQRNKGNFPGRFSGRQFSNSRSEMNVSTLELGDSALYLCASSSLAGSYNEQFFGPGTRLTVL.

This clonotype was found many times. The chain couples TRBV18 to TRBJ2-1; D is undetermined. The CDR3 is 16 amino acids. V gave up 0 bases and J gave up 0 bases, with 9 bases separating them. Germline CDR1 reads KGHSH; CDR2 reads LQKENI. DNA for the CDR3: TGTGCCAGCTCACCACCGACCAGGCGCTCCTACAATGAGCAGTTCTTC. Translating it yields CASSPPTRRSYNEQFF.